This T cell receptor beta chain came from a study of blood T cell repertoires in COVID-19. Trimming cost V 0 bases and J 14 bases; bases outside gene matches: 7. The germline V gene encodes CDR1 LGHNA and CDR2 YSLEER. This CDR3 comprises 14 residues. Generated by immunoSEQ multiplex PCR, the TCRdb table keeps only in-frame clones and is missing some. There are roughly 110,000 clones in the sample; approximately 88% occur only once, and 5.5% to 8% lies in the top ten. A few counts support this clone. The sequenced material came from peripheral blood. The gene calls are TRBV4-3 and TRBJ2-1; 10 positions agree with TRBD2. The source of this sequence is a man over 45 with active or convalescent COVID-19. As DNA, the CDR3 is TGCGCCAGCAGCCAAGATCTAGGGACTAGCGTTAAGTTCTTC. Encoded protein: CASSQDLGTSVKFF.